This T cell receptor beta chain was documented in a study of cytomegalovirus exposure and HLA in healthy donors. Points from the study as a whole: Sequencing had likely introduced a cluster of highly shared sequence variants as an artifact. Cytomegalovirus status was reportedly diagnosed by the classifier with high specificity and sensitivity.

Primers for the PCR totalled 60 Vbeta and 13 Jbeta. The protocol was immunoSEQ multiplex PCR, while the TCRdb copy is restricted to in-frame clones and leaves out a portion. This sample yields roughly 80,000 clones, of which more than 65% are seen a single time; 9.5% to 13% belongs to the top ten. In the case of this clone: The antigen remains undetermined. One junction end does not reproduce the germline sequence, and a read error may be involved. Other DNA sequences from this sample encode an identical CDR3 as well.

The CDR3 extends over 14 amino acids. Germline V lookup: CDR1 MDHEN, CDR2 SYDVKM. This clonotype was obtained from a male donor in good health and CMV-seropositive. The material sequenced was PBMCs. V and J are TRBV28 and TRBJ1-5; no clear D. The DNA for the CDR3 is TGTGCCAGCACCCTAATGGGCGTCAATCAGCCCCAGCACTTT. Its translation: CASTLMGVNQPQHF.